This entry lists 4 T cell receptor beta chains sequenced from one sample in a study of blood T cell repertoires in COVID-19. TCRdb's table, derived via immunoSEQ multiplex PCR, lists solely in-frame clones and lacks some. Seen here are about 52,000 clones, about four fifths observed once, and the top ten hold 26%. The sequencing input was peripheral blood. These receptors were collected from a woman older than 75 with COVID-19, enrolled during active disease.

The chain joins TRBV12-3 or TRBV12-4 to TRBJ2-5, with D maybe TRBD1 (5 bases). V gave up 4 bases and J gave up 5 bases, with 8 bases separating them. The CDR3 contains 12 residues. The CDR3 DNA reads TGTGCCAGCAGTTGGGGCCTGGAGACCCAGTACTTC. Encoded protein: CASSWGLETQYF.

This chain connects TRBV7-2 to TRBJ1-5; D might be TRBD1 (5 bases). V lost 3 bases, J lost 3 bases, and 15 bases lay in between. The CDR3 has 16 amino acids. The germline CDR1 and CDR2 sequences are SGHTA and FQGNSA. CDR3 DNA: TGTGCCAGCAGCTTTATTTTAGGGGTCCACAATCAGCCCCAGCATTTT. It translates to CASSFILGVHNQPQHF.

The V call is TRBV27, the J call TRBJ2-3; 9 nucleotides align to TRBD1. The CDR3 spans 17 residues. Germline V gene data show CDR1 as MNHEY and CDR2 as SMNVEV (reference sequence). V was pared by 6 bases and J by 2 bases, with 12 bases of the junction left unmatched. This chain's CDR3 is CASSTLPGTGSTDTQYF. CDR3 in DNA: TGTGCCAGCAGCACCCTTCCCGGGACAGGGTCCACAGATACGCAGTATTTT.

The chain carries TRBV7-3 and TRBJ2-5; possibly TRBD2 for D (7 bases). This CDR3 contains 13 residues. V gave up 5 bases and J gave up 4 bases, with 11 bases separating them. Germline V gene sequence: CDR1 SGHTA, CDR2 FQGTGA. CDR3 sequence reads: CASSQGGGETQYF. The DNA of the CDR3 is TGTGCCAGCAGCCAGGGAGGGGGAGAGACCCAGTACTTC. Variable domain in full (rest from reference TRBV7-3 and TRBJ2-5): GAGVSQTPSNKVTEKGKYVELRCDPISGHTALYWYRQSLGQGPEFLIYFQGTGAADDSGLPNDRFFAVRPEGSVSTLKIQRTERGDSAVYLCASSQGGGETQYFGPGTRLLVL.